The 11 T cell receptor beta chains given below trace back to one sample, sequenced in a study of blood T cells in healthy people across ages. Combining a sample-barcoded 5' primer with a J-beta primer mix, a second PCR ran for about 6 to 12 cycles. TCRdb re-analysed the 5' RACE reads in MiXCR, keeping a single row per CDR3 protein. Of fewer than 2 million distinct CDR3 sequences in the sample, 35% to 50% were seen once. The sample was blood. The receptors originated from a human donor in good health.

A few counts support this clonotype. This chain joins TRBV20-1 and TRBJ1-2; 10 bases agree with TRBD1. Germline V gene lookup returns CDR1 DFQATT and CDR2 SNEGSKA (reference sequence). The CDR3 extends over 13 amino acids. Trimming cost V 5 bases and J 5 bases; bases outside gene matches: 5. The CDR3 is CSAAGQGGYGYTF. In DNA, the CDR3 is TGCAGTGCTGCAGGACAGGGGGGATATGGCTACACCTTC.

Only a few counts were recorded for this clonotype. This chain uses TRBV2 with TRBJ1-1; weak D call: TRBD1 (5 bases). The CDR3 covers 13 residues. Germline V CDR1 and CDR2: SNHLY, FYNNEI. The V gene lost 1 base and the J gene lost 3 bases, with 6 bases spanning the gap. The CDR3, as DNA: TGTGCCAGCAGTGAAGGGGGCTACACTGAAGCTTTCTTT. It codes for CASSEGGYTEAFF.

The V and J genes are TRBV6-5 and TRBJ2-7; 7 nucleotides align to TRBD1. CDR1 and CDR2 (germline): MNHEY, SVGAGI. Losses at the gene ends were 0 bases for V and 4 bases for J; bases not matched to a gene: 9. The CDR3 consists of 16 residues. The CDR3 coding sequence is TGTGCCAGCAGTTACTCTAGAAGGGGGCTCGGTTACGAGCAGTACTTC. This gives the protein CASSYSRRGLGYEQYF.

This clonotype occurred a few times. The gene calls are TRBV9 and TRBJ2-7; 8 positions match TRBD2. The CDR3 contains 15 residues. V lost 4 bases to trimming and J lost 2 bases; unmatched junction nucleotides: 8. Germline V gene data show CDR1 as SGDLS and CDR2 as YYNGEE. The CDR3: CASSRTSGQTYEQYF. The CDR3 nucleotides are TGTGCCAGCAGCCGAACTAGCGGCCAAACCTACGAGCAGTACTTC.

This clonotype was counted once. The chain combines TRBV13 with TRBJ2-7, with 11 bases aligning to TRBD2. CDR3 length: 14 amino acids. The germline V gene encodes CDR1 PRHDT and CDR2 FYEKMQ (reference sequence). V shed 6 bases, J shed 2 bases, and the junction held 3 bases outside the gene matches. The CDR3 DNA sequence: TGTGCCAGCAGACTAGCGGGGGACACCTACGAGCAGTACTTC. The encoded protein is CASRLAGDTYEQYF.

The sample holds a few counts of this clonotype. The chain links TRBV4-1 to TRBJ2-7; D might be TRBD1 (6 bases). The CDR3 has 14 amino acids. The ends were cut back, 2 bases at V and 7 bases at J, with 15 bases in the middle. Germline CDR1 and CDR2: MGHRA and YSYEKL. The DNA of the CDR3 is TGCGCCAGCAGCCAATCTCCGACAGGTGGAGAGCAGTACTTC. Translated: CASSQSPTGGEQYF.

This sequence joins TRBV5-5 and TRBJ2-3; D is uncertain. The CDR3 extends over 15 amino acids. V lost 4 bases and J 2 bases, leaving 14 bases between the germline ends. Germline V CDR1 and CDR2: SGHKS, YYEKEE (reference sequence). CDR3: CASSPNRAVTDTQYF. CDR3 DNA sequence: TGTGCCAGCAGCCCAAATCGGGCCGTCACAGATACGCAGTATTTT.

The V and J genes are TRBV12-3 or TRBV12-4 and TRBJ1-2, with D unclear. Trimming removed 1 base from V and 8 bases from J, with 14 bases in between. CDR3 length: 14 residues. DNA for the CDR3: TGTGCCAGCAGTTTAGGTTCTGCCCGATACGGCTACACCTTC. Protein: CASSLGSARYGYTF.

This clonotype has at least ten counts. The chain has TRBV5-6 and TRBJ2-5; D unresolved. The CDR3 runs to 15 residues. Trimming cost V 0 bases and J 5 bases, with 14 bases left between them. Germline CDR1 SGHDT, CDR2 YYEEEE. The CDR3 region has the DNA TGTGCCAGCAGCTTGGCGTCAGGATCGAAGGAGACCCAGTACTTC. This gives the protein CASSLASGSKETQYF.

The V call is TRBV29-1, the J call TRBJ1-2, with D tentatively TRBD1 (5 bases). The CDR3 sequence is 11 residues long. The germline V and J ends were trimmed by 3 bases and 5 bases, with 7 bases remaining between them. Germline V gene sequence: CDR1 SQVTM, CDR2 ANQGSEA. The CDR3 nucleotides are TGCAGCGTTGATCAGGGTTATGGCTACACCTTC. Translation: CSVDQGYGYTF.

The table lists this clonotype with a few counts. One end of the junction fails to match germline, which may point to a read error. The V and J genes are TRBV27 and TRBJ2-7; tentative D call: TRBD2 (6 bases). Germline CDR1 reads MNHEY; CDR2 reads SMNVEV (reference sequence). This CDR3 is 15 amino acids long. CDR3 nucleotide sequence: TGCGCCAGCAGTGGGCCGGGACTGGGGACCTACGAGCAGTACTTC. This translates into CASSGPGLGTYEQYF.